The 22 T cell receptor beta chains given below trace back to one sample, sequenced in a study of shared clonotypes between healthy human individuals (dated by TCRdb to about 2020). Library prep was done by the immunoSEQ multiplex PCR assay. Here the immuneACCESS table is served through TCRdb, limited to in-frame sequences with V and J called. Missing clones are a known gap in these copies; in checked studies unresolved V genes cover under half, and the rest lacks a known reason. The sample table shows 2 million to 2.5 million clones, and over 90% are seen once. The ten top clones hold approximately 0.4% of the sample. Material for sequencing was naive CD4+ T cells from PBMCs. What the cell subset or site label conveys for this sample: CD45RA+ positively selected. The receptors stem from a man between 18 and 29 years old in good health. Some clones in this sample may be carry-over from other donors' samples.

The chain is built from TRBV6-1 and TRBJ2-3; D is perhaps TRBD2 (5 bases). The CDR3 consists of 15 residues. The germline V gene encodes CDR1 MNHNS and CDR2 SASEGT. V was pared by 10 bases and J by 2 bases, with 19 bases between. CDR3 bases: TGTGCCACTTTGCACTGGGCTAGCCCCACAGATACGCAGTATTTT. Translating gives CATLHWASPTDTQYF.

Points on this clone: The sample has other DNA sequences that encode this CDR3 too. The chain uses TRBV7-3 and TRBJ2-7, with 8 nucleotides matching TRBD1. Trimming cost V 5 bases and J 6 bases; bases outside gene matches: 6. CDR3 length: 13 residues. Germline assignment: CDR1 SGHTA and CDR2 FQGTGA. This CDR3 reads CASSPGTGGEQYF. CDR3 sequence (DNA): TGTGCCAGCAGCCCGGGGACAGGCGGCGAGCAGTACTTC.

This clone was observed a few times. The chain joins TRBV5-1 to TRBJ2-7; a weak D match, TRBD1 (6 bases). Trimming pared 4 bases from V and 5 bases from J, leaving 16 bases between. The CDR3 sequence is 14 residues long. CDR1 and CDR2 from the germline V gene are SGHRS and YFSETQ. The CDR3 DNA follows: TGCGCCAGCAGCGTAACCGGGACACAGGACGAGCAGTACTTC. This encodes CASSVTGTQDEQYF.

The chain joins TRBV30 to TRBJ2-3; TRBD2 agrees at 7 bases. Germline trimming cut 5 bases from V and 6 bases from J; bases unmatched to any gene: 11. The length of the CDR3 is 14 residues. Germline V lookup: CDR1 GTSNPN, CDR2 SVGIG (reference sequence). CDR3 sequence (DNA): TGTGCCTGGGGGGGTAGGGAGGGCCCCGATACGCAGTATTTT. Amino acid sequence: CAWGGREGPDTQYF.

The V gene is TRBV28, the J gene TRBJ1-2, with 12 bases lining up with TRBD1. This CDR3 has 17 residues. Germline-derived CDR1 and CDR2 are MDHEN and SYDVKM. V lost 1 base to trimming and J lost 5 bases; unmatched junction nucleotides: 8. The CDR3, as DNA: TGTGCCAGCAGTTTATATCGAGGGACAGGGGGCCCATATGGCTACACCTTC. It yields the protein CASSLYRGTGGPYGYTF.

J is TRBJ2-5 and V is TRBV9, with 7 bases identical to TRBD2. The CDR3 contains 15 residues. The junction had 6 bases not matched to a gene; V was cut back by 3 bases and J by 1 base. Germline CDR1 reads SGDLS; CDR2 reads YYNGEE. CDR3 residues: CASSAGGNPQETQYF. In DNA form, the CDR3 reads TGTGCCAGCAGCGCCGGGGGGAATCCCCAAGAGACCCAGTACTTC.

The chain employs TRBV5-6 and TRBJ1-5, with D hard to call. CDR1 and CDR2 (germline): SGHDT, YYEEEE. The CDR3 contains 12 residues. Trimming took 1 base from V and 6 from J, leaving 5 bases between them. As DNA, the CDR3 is TGTGCCAGCAGCTTGTATCGTCAGCCCCAGCATTTT. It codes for CASSLYRQPQHF.

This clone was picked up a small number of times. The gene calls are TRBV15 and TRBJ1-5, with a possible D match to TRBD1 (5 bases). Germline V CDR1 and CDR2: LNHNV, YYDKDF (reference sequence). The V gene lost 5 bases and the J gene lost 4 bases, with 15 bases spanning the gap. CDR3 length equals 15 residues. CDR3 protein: CATSRRDLVNQPQHF. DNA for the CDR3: TGTGCCACCAGCCGCCGGGACCTTGTTAATCAGCCCCAGCATTTT.

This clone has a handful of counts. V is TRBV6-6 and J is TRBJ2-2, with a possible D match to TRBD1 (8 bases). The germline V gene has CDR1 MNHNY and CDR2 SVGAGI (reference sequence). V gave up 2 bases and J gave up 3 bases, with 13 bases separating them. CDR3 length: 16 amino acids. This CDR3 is CASSYRQGRDTGELFF. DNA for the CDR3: TGTGCCAGCAGTTACCGACAGGGGAGGGACACCGGGGAGCTGTTTTTT.

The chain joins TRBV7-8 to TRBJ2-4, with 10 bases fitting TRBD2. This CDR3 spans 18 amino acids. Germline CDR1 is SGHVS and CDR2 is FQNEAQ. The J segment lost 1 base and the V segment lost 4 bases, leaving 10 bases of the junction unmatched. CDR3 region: CASSSGLAEVLAKNIQYF. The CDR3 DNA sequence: TGTGCCAGCAGCTCCGGACTAGCGGAGGTCCTGGCCAAAAACATTCAGTACTTC.

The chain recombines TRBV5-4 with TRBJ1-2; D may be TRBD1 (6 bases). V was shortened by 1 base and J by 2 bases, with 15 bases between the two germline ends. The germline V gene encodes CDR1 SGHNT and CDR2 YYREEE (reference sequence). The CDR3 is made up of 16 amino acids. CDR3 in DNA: TGTGCCAGCAGCTTGACCGGGACACGAACCAACTATGGCTACACCTTC. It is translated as CASSLTGTRTNYGYTF.

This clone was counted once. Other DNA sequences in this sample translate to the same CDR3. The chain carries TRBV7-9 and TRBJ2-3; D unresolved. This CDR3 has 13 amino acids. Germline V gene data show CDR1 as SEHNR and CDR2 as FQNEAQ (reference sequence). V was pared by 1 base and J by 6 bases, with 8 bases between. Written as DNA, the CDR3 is TGTGCCAGCAGCTTAGTAGGGTCGGATACGCAGTATTTT. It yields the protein CASSLVGSDTQYF. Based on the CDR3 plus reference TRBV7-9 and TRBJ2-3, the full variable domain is DTGVSQNPRHKITKRGQNVTFRCDPISEHNRLYWYRQTLGQGPEFLTYFQNEAQLEKSRLLSDRFSAERPKGSFSTLEIQRTEQGDSAMYLCASSLVGSDTQYFGPGTRLTVL.

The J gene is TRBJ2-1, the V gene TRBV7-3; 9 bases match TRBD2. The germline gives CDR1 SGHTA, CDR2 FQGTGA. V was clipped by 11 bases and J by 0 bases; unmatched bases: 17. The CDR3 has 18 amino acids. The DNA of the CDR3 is TGTGCCGGTCCGACTAGCGGAGGGAAATGGGGCTCCTACAATGAGCAGTTCTTC. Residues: CAGPTSGGKWGSYNEQFF. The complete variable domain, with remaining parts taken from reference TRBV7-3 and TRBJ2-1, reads GAGVSQTPSNKVTEKGKYVELRCDPISGHTALYWYRQSLGQGPEFLIYFQGTGAADDSGLPNDRFFAVRPEGSVSTLKIQRTERGDSAVYLCAGPTSGGKWGSYNEQFFGPGTRLTVL.

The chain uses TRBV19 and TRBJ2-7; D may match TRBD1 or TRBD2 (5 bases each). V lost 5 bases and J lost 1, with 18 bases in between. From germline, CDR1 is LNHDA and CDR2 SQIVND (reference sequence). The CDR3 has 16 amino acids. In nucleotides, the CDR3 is TGTGCCAGTAGTTCGTCCGGGACCACCTCTTCCTACGAGCAGTACTTC. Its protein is CASSSSGTTSSYEQYF.

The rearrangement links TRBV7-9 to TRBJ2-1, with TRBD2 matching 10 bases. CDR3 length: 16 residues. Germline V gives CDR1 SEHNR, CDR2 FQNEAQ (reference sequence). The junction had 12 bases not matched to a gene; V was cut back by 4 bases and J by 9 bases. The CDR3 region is CASSSKSSGSNPEQFF. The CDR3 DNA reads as TGTGCCAGCAGCTCGAAGTCTAGCGGGAGTAACCCTGAGCAGTTCTTC. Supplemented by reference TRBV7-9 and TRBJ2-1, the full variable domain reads DTGVSQNPRHKITKRGQNVTFRCDPISEHNRLYWYRQTLGQGPEFLTYFQNEAQLEKSRLLSDRFSAERPKGSFSTLEIQRTEQGDSAMYLCASSSKSSGSNPEQFFGPGTRLTVL.

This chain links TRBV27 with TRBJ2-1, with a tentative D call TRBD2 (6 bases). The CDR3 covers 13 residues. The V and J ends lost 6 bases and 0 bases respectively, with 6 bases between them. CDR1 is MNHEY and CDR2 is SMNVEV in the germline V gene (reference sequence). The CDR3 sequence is CASSGSSYNEQFF. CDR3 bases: TGTGCCAGCAGCGGGAGCTCCTACAATGAGCAGTTCTTC.

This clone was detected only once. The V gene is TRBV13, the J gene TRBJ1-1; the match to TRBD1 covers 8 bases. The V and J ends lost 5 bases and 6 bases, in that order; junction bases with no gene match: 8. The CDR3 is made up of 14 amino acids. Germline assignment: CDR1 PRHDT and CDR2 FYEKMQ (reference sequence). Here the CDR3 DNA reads TGTGCCAGCAGCATCAGGGGGCATAGGGCTGAAGCTTTCTTT. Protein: CASSIRGHRAEAFF.

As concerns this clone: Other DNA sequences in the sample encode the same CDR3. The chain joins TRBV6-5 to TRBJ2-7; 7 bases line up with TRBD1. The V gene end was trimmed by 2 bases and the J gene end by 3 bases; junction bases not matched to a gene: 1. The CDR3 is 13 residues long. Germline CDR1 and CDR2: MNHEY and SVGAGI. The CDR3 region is CASSYRQGYEQYF. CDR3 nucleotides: TGTGCCAGCAGTTACCGACAGGGCTACGAGCAGTACTTC.

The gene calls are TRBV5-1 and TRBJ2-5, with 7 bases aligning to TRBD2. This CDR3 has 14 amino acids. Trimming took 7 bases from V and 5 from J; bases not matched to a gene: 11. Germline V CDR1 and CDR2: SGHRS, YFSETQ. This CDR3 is CASGLGLVLETQYF. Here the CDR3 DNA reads TGCGCCAGCGGACTTGGACTAGTGTTGGAGACCCAGTACTTC.

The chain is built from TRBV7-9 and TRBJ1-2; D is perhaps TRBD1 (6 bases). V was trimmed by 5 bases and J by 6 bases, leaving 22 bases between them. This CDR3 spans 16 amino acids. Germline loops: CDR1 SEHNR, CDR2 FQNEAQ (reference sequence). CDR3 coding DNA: TGTGCCAGCAGCCCCTTCGCCCCCGGGGGCCGACATGGCTACACCTTC. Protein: CASSPFAPGGRHGYTF.

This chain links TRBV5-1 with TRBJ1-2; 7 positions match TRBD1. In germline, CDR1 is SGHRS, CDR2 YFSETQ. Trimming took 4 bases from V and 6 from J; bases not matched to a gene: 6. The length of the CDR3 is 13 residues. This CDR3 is CASSPGTANGYTF. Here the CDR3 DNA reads TGCGCCAGCAGCCCGGGGACAGCAAATGGCTACACCTTC.

For the CDR3, the DNA is TGCAGCGTTGTAAAGACAGGGGAGAATCAGCCCCAGCATTTT. This translates into CSVVKTGENQPQHF. The rearrangement links TRBV29-1 to TRBJ1-5; 8 bases are shared with TRBD1. Germline CDR1 SQVTM, CDR2 ANQGSEA. Trimming cost V 4 bases and J 4 bases; bases outside gene matches: 6. The CDR3 is 14 amino acids.